Here is one T cell receptor (beta chain) with its context. The germline CDR1 and CDR2 sequences are SEHNR and FQNEAQ (reference sequence). The CDR3 is made up of 17 amino acids. With V trimmed by 4 bases and J by 2 bases, 12 bases remained unmatched. This sample was taken from a study of blood T cell repertoires in COVID-19. Study-wide background: Whether acute or convalescent, the COVID-19 samples came from the United States, Italy and Spain. Sample material is recorded as cDNA or gDNA derived from T cells, B-cell-depleted T cells, or PBMCs.

Original handling: Amplified reference gene primers provided the basis for estimating nucleated cell counts. Clones were sequenced by immunoSEQ multiplex PCR, and TCRdb holds only the in-frame ones, with some missing. V and J calls and clone size are as listed in that table; D and trimming were resolved from the DNA. The sample yields about 240,000 clones, roughly 80% seen once. The chain uses TRBV7-9 and TRBJ2-5, with 8 bases aligning to TRBD2. This TCR was sampled from a woman aged 18-29 years with acute or convalescent COVID-19. The sample taken for sequencing was peripheral blood. CDR3 in amino acids: CASSWGLAGGSQETQYF. In nucleotides, the CDR3 is TGTGCCAGCAGCTGGGGGTTGGCGGGAGGCTCTCAAGAGACCCAGTACTTC.